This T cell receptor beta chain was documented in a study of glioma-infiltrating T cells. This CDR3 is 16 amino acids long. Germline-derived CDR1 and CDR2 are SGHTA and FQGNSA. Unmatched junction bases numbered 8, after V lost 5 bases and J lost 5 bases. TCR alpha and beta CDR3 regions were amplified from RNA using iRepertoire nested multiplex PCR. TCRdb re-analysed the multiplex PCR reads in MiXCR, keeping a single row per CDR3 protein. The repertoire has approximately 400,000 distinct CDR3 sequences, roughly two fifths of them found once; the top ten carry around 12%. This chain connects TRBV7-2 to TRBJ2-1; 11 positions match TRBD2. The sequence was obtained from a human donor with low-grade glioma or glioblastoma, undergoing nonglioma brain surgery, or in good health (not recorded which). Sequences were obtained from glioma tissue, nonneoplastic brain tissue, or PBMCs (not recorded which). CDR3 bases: TGTGCCAGCAGCCCCAATAGCGGGAGGGCCCACAATGAGCAGTTCTTC. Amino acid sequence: CASSPNSGRAHNEQFF.